One sample yielded the 12 T cell receptor beta chains listed below, sequenced in a study of a mutant IDH1 vaccine in newly diagnosed glioma. The time point denotes: baseline, week 1 (first vaccination visit). Treatment: pre-vaccination baseline after standard-of-care therapy. The protocol was immunoSEQ multiplex PCR, while the TCRdb copy is restricted to in-frame clones and leaves out a portion. Here the sample spans some 60,000 clones, around 90% being singletons. The sequencing used PBMCs, collected from a glioma patient treated with radiotherapy, temozolomide or both. The source of these receptors is a man between 45 and 60 years old with glioma.

This clone has just one count. The rearrangement uses TRBV5-5 and TRBJ1-2, with 8 nucleotides matching TRBD1. Looked up from germline, CDR1 is SGHKS and CDR2 is YYEKEE (reference sequence). The CDR3 sequence is 15 residues long. V lost 4 bases to trimming and J lost 5 bases; unmatched junction nucleotides: 10. In DNA, the CDR3 is TGTGCCAGCAGCCGGGAGGTACAGGGGGGGTATGGCTACACCTTC. Amino acid sequence: CASSREVQGGYGYTF.

V usage is TRBV28 and J usage is TRBJ1-2; D gene uncertain. With 5 bases removed from V and 3 bases from J, the gap between germline ends came to 10 bases. CDR1 is MDHEN and CDR2 is SYDVKM in the germline V gene. The CDR3 extends over 13 amino acids. This chain's CDR3 is CASSPGRHYGYTF. Here the CDR3 DNA reads TGTGCCAGCAGTCCCGGGCGGCACTATGGCTACACCTTC.

The J gene is TRBJ1-1, the V gene TRBV7-3, with D perhaps TRBD1 (6 bases). Per germline, CDR1 SGHTA and CDR2 FQGTGA. The CDR3 is 15 amino acids. V was shortened by 5 bases and J by 2 bases, with 15 bases between the two germline ends. The CDR3 loop reads CASSEDGGGNTEAFF. The DNA for the CDR3 is TGTGCCAGCAGCGAAGATGGGGGCGGTAACACTGAAGCTTTCTTT. Full variable domain (remainder filled in from reference TRBV7-3 and TRBJ1-1): GAGVSQTPSNKVTEKGKYVELRCDPISGHTALYWYRQSLGQGPEFLIYFQGTGAADDSGLPNDRFFAVRPEGSVSTLKIQRTERGDSAVYLCASSEDGGGNTEAFFGQGTRLTVV.

This clone occurred once. This chain joins TRBV5-4 and TRBJ2-6; no clear D. The CDR3 is made up of 17 amino acids. Germline loops: CDR1 SGHNT, CDR2 YYREEE (reference sequence). V dropped 0 bases and J dropped 0 bases, with 10 bases sitting between them. CDR3 in amino acids: CASSLDGSYSGANVLTF. The CDR3 DNA follows: TGTGCCAGCAGCTTGGACGGTAGCTACTCTGGGGCCAACGTCCTGACTTTC.

The chain joins TRBV30 to TRBJ1-6; TRBD1 matches at 9 bases. Germline V gives CDR1 GTSNPN, CDR2 SVGIG (reference sequence). The CDR3 contains 13 residues. After removal of 5 bases from V and 7 bases from J, the junction contained 3 bases not matched to a gene. CDR3 region: CAWGTGINSPLHF. The CDR3 DNA sequence: TGTGCCTGGGGGACAGGGATAAATTCACCCCTCCACTTT.

This clone showed up just once. V gene TRBV28 combines with J gene TRBJ1-2, with 9 positions matching TRBD1. J gave up 7 bases and V 5 bases, and 8 bases lay outside the gene matches. The germline CDR1 and CDR2 sequences are MDHEN and SYDVKM. The CDR3 has 14 amino acids. The CDR3 region is CASSDTGGRGGYTF. DNA of the CDR3: TGTGCCAGCAGTGACACAGGGGGCAGAGGTGGCTACACCTTC.

The chain carries TRBV5-1 and TRBJ2-7; D is uncertain. Trimming pared 0 bases from V and 6 bases from J, leaving 7 bases between. This CDR3 region has 12 residues. Looked up from germline, CDR1 is SGHRS and CDR2 is YFSETQ. CDR3 sequence (DNA): TGCGCCAGCAGCTTGGGCAGTCTCGAGCAGTACTTC. This codes for CASSLGSLEQYF.

The chain joins TRBV5-1 to TRBJ1-2, with a possible D match to TRBD1 (5 bases). The CDR3 totals 12 residues. Germline CDR1 and CDR2: SGHRS and YFSETQ. The V end lost 7 bases, the J end lost 5 bases, and 12 bases lay between the germline ends. The CDR3 DNA is TGCGCCAGCTCGACCGAGGGGTATGGCTACACCTTC. It translates to CASSTEGYGYTF.

V usage is TRBV5-3 and J usage is TRBJ2-1; TRBD1 might be the D (7 bases). TRBV5-3 has ORF status, its function being uncertain. The length of the CDR3 is 17 residues. The V end lost 1 base, the J end lost 2 bases, and 16 bases lay between the germline ends. The CDR3 coding sequence is TGTGCCAGAAGCTTGTGGAGGGACAGTCAGACCTACAATGAGCAGTTCTTC. Amino acids: CARSLWRDSQTYNEQFF.

V is TRBV27 and J is TRBJ1-1; D is uncertain. V lost 5 bases to trimming and J lost 5 bases, with 12 bases between them. In germline, CDR1 is MNHEY, CDR2 SMNVEV (reference sequence). This CDR3 comprises 13 residues. DNA of the CDR3: TGTGCCAGCAGTCCGATAGGAGGGACTGAAGCTTTCTTT. It translates to CASSPIGGTEAFF.

The rearrangement uses TRBV29-1 and TRBJ1-6, with D tentatively TRBD1 (5 bases). The V end lost 7 bases, the J end lost 5 bases, and 12 bases lay between the germline ends. This CDR3 has 13 residues. CDR1 SQVTM and CDR2 ANQGSEA come from the germline V gene. The chain's CDR3 is CSAAWGDNSPLHF. CDR3 coding DNA: TGCAGCGCAGCGTGGGGCGATAATTCACCCCTCCACTTT. Filled out from reference TRBV29-1 and TRBJ1-6, the complete variable domain reads SAVISQKPSRDICQRGTSLTIQCQVDSQVTMMFWYRQQPGQSLTLIATANQGSEATYESGFVIDKFPISRPNLTFSTLTVSNMSPEDSSIYLCSAAWGDNSPLHFGNGTRLTVT.

The chain links TRBV7-9 to TRBJ2-3; TRBD2 is a possible D gene (6 bases). Germline-derived CDR1 and CDR2 are SEHNR and FQNEAQ (reference sequence). CDR3 length: 14 residues. Trimming left V 1 base short and J 5 bases short, with 10 bases between. DNA of the CDR3: TGTGCCAGCAGCTTAGAGGGACTGAAAGATACGCAGTATTTT. Residues: CASSLEGLKDTQYF.